The entry that follows covers one T cell receptor beta chain sequence. What antigen it recognizes has not been identified. No clone much larger than this one lies a single base away; base qualities are absent. This record belongs to a study of T cells in Graves' hyperthyroidism and ophthalmopathy (dated by TCRdb to between 2018 and 2020). Looking at the study overall: Peripheral blood samples were taken at initial diagnosis, before any treatment was given. After sampling, hyperthyroidism patients received methimazole starting at 30 mg daily, and ophthalmopathy patients received high-dose intravenous methylprednisolone. The 100 discovery patients were randomly split 7:3 into training and test sets. An independent validation cohort of some 18 hyperthyroidism patients and 17 patients who later progressed to ophthalmopathy tested prospective prediction of ophthalmopathy. Thyroid tissue and blood T-cell repertoires from roughly six Graves' hyperthyroidism patients were also compared in the study. TCR Vbeta CDR3 sequencing of some 140 peripheral blood samples (43 ophthalmopathy, over 70 hyperthyroidism and some 17 progressor patients) is reported in the paper. To identify TCR V-J signatures that set the groups apart, the researchers used a discovery cohort of 90 to 100 patients, made up of roughly 40 with Graves' ophthalmopathy and around 58 with stable Graves' hyperthyroidism.

Hyperthyroidism patients were newly diagnosed, had a disease duration of under 2 months, and were aged 18 to 65 years. The study excluded patients with uncontrolled infections, other autoimmune diseases, pregnancy or lactation. Diagnoses relied on clinical symptoms, serum thyroxine and TRAb, thyroid ultrasound and orbital computed tomography. For progressor patients, blood was drawn at the first diagnosis of hyperthyroidism, before any ophthalmopathy symptoms had appeared. PBMCs were separated from 10 ml of fresh peripheral blood using Ficoll-Paque density gradient centrifugation. Progressor patients were initially diagnosed with Graves' hyperthyroidism and developed ophthalmopathy during follow-up. Trizol reagent was used to extract total RNA, and RNA quality was then checked on an Agilent 2100 Bioanalyzer. Broader findings and caveats from the paper: In validation, the model predicted progression to ophthalmopathy with 60% to 71% sensitivity and around 72% specificity, a median of about 6 months before onset. A model built on a 13 V-J signature distinguished ophthalmopathy from stable hyperthyroidism, reaching around 90% sensitivity and around 82% specificity in cross-validation and 80%/75% in testing. No statistical method was used to set the sample size in advance, and investigators knew the group allocation. Most expanded thyroid clonotypes (frequency above 0.001) were also detected in blood, suggesting blood repertoires may reflect thyroid immune responses.

CDR1 and CDR2, looked up from the germline V gene (reference sequence), are LNHDA and SQIVND. Ends trimmed: V by 6 bases, J by 4 bases; bases unmatched to a gene: 10. Reading from cysteine to phenylalanine, the CDR3 counts 16 amino acids. Kept here is only the CDR3 DNA, which spans 48 bases and is read in frame from base 1. TCR beta CDR3 regions were amplified from RNA transcripts. The TCR CDR3 was subjected to a first round of RT-PCR using the HTBI primer set and the Qiagen OneStep RT-PCR kit. Libraries were constructed in a second round of multiplex PCR, after which size selection and purification were performed. Libraries were sequenced paired-end with 100 bp reads on an Illumina HiSeq2000. The source study handled its data this way. SOAPnuke was used to process the raw data, throwing out any read that contained adapters or uncalled bases, had a mean Phred below 15, or lacked an exact constant-primer or identifier match. COPE v1.2.5 was used to merge the high-quality paired reads, and each unique nucleotide sequence was defined as a clonotype. MiTCR v1.1 was used to align the clonotypes against IMGT TRBV, TRBD and TRBJ reference segments. The analysis included only V-J combinations with a frequency above 0.0001, which together covered over 98% of the repertoires. A TCS score was defined as the ratio between F50 (clonal expansion) and ExV (chaos), using BLOSUM62-based TCRdist between CDR3 peptides within each V-J. Welch's t-statistics and random forest reduced 514 V-J features to 10 to 15, which were used in a naive Bayes classifier (R e1071). The public reads were run again by TCRdb, first through fastp at Q25 and then through MiXCR, and only productive beta chains were kept. Duplicate CDR3 protein sequences are folded into a single record with the most common DNA and genes. None of the V and J calls come from the authors' own analysis; TCRdb made them. The sample table contains 250,000 to 300,000 distinct CDR3 sequences; only one count was recorded for about 14% of them. Roughly 13% of the sample goes to the ten largest clones.

Sequencing was performed on blood. The chain uses TRBV19 and TRBJ2-2; TRBD1 matches 8 bases in the middle. This receptor was taken from a middle-aged woman with Graves' hyperthyroidism that later progressed to Graves' ophthalmopathy. In nucleotide form, the sequence is TGTGCCAGTAGGCGAACAGGGGGAGAGGCCACCGGGGAGCTGTTTTTT. Protein translation: CASRRTGGEATGELFF.